This section outlines one T cell receptor (beta chain) sequence together with its context. The sample comes from a study of blood T cell repertoires in COVID-19. As handled by the study authors: The authors estimated nucleated cell counts from reference gene primer amplification. This table comes from immunoSEQ multiplex PCR, and its TCRdb copy is limited to in-frame clones, with some not included. That table furnishes V, J and clone size, whereas the DNA furnished D and trimming. The data hold more than 250,000 clones, with 84% observed a single time. This CDR3 region has 15 residues. The germline V gene encodes CDR1 LNHDA and CDR2 SQIVND (reference sequence). V lost 3 bases to trimming and J lost 8 bases; unmatched junction nucleotides: 8.

The J gene is TRBJ2-1, the V gene TRBV19; TRBD2 matches at 9 bases. What was sequenced was peripheral blood. This clonotype was sampled from a human donor in a cohort sampled during active COVID-19. The CDR3 DNA sequence: TGTGCCAGTAGTATGCGGCGGGGGGGGTTGGATGAGCAGTTCTTC. This codes for CASSMRRGGLDEQFF.